A selection of T cell receptor beta chains follows, all from one sample in a study of PD-L1 blockade in urothelial cancer. Some clones are missing from TCRdb's copy, which holds only in-frame ones; the method was immunoSEQ multiplex PCR. Counted here are 50,000 to 75,000 clones, approximately 80% occurring once; the ten biggest clones make up about 1.6%. The sample here was PBMCs, taken around atezolizumab (anti-PD-L1) treatment. The receptors come from a man aged 65 to 79 with urothelial cancer. CDR3s include the opening cysteine and the closing phenylalanine or tryptophan. The D gene is left open where the match is weak. Not all rows give a size; the values are once, few, many and, for expanded clones, a class.

len | j_gene | d_gene | abundance | v_gene | CDR3nt | CDR3aa
13 | TRBJ2-2 | . | . | TRBV9 | TGTGCCAGCAGCGTAGCTCTAGCCGGGGAGCTGTTTTTT | CASSVALAGELFF
14 | TRBJ2-7 | . | . | TRBV5-6 | TGTGCCAGCAGCTTGGGCCTTAGCTCCTACGAGCAGTACTTC | CASSLGLSSYEQYF
16 | TRBJ1-3 | . | . | TRBV5-1 | TGCGCCAGCAGCACACAGGGAGGGAACTCTGGAAACACCATATATTTT | CASSTQGGNSGNTIYF
14 | TRBJ2-5 | . | . | TRBV9 | TGTGCCAGCAGCCTCCAACGGGGGCAAGAGACCCAGTACTTC | CASSLQRGQETQYF
15 | TRBJ1-2 | . | . | TRBV11-2 | TGTGCCAGCAGCGACTTCACGACGGATAACTATGGCTACACCTTC | CASSDFTTDNYGYTF
15 | TRBJ1-4 | TRBD1 | once | TRBV7-2 | TGTGCCAGCAGCCTAACACAGGGGGGGGATGAAAAACTGTTTTTT | CASSLTQGGDEKLFF
15 | TRBJ1-2 | TRBD1 | . | TRBV11-2 | TGTGCCAGCAGCCTAACTCCGGGACAGAACTATGGCTACACCTTC | CASSLTPGQNYGYTF
12 | TRBJ2-1 | . | . | TRBV7-2 | TGTGCCAGCAGCTCAAATTACAATGAGCAGTTCTTC | CASSSNYNEQFF
17 | TRBJ2-4 | TRBD1 | . | TRBV5-1 | TGCGCCAGCAGCCACAAAGGGCCAGGGGGCACCCAAAACATTCAGTACTTC | CASSHKGPGGTQNIQYF
14 | TRBJ2-5 | TRBD2 | . | TRBV27 | TGTGCCAGCAGTGACGCGGGGGACCAAGAGACCCAGTACTTC | CASSDAGDQETQYF
13 | TRBJ2-7 | . | . | TRBV11-3 | TGTGCCAGCAGCTTAGGTCGGGAATCCGAGCAGTACTTC | CASSLGRESEQYF
14 | TRBJ1-1 | . | once | TRBV7-9 | TGTGCCAGCAGCTTGGCAGGAATTAACACTGAAGCTTTCTTT | CASSLAGINTEAFF
14 | TRBJ1-4 | . | once | TRBV6-5 | TGTGCCAGCAGTTACAGGCGGTGGGGCAAAAAACTGTTTTTT | CASSYRRWGKKLFF
16 | TRBJ2-1 | . | . | TRBV9 | TGTGCCAGCAGCCAACGACTAGTCGGCTCCTACAATGAGCAGTTCTTC | CASSQRLVGSYNEQFF
15 | TRBJ2-7 | . | . | TRBV6-1 | TGTGCCAGCAGTGAAAATGGGGGGACCGCCTACGAGCAGTACTTC | CASSENGGTAYEQYF
15 | TRBJ2-1 | . | . | TRBV18 | TGTGCCAGCTCCCGGGGGGCAGGAGCCTACAATGAGCAGTTCTTC | CASSRGAGAYNEQFF
12 | TRBJ2-3 | TRBD2 | . | TRBV6-5 | TGTGCCAGCAGCGGGGGGACAGATACGCAGTATTTT | CASSGGTDTQYF
14 | TRBJ1-2 | TRBD1 | few | TRBV27 | TGTGCCAGCAGTTCGTCAGGGGGCGGCTATGGCTACACCTTC | CASSSSGGGYGYTF
14 | TRBJ2-7 | . | . | TRBV5-1 | TGCGCCAGCAGCTCTGGCGGGGACCTGCTCGAGCAGTACTTC | CASSSGGDLLEQYF
15 | TRBJ2-2 | TRBD2 | . | TRBV7-6 | TGTGCCAGCAGAATCGAGCGGGAGGACACCGGGGAGCTGTTTTTT | CASRIEREDTGELFF
15 | TRBJ1-3 | . | . | TRBV18 | TGTGCCAGCTCACCGCCCGGTAGAAATCGAAACACCATATATTTT | CASSPPGRNRNTIYF
16 | TRBJ2-3 | TRBD2 | . | TRBV14 | TGTGCCAGCAGCCAAGGGACTAGCGGGATGACAGATACGCAGTATTTT | CASSQGTSGMTDTQYF
11 | TRBJ1-2 | . | . | TRBV29-1 | TGCAGCGTTCTAGTTCTAGGTGGCTACACCTTC | CSVLVLGGYTF
15 | TRBJ1-1 | TRBD1 | . | TRBV10-1 | TGCGCCAGCAGTGAGTCGACCCAGGGGGACACTGAAGCTTTCTTT | CASSESTQGDTEAFF
12 | TRBJ2-3 | TRBD1 | . | TRBV5-1 | TGCGCCAGCAGCCCCCGACAGGGGGATCTGTATTTT | CASSPRQGDLYF
18 | TRBJ2-7 | TRBD1 | . | TRBV28 | TGTGCCAGCAGTTTGTTAAGGGCAGGGGGCAACTCCATCTACGAGCAGTACTTC | CASSLLRAGGNSIYEQYF
16 | TRBJ2-3 | TRBD2 | . | TRBV4-2 | TGTGCCAGCACCCTCCCAGGCGGGAGCGAGAAAGATACGCAGTATTTT | CASTLPGGSEKDTQYF
14 | TRBJ1-5 | . | . | TRBV4-1 | TGCGCCAGCAGCCAAGGACAGTACAATCAGCCCCAGCATTTT | CASSQGQYNQPQHF
15 | TRBJ2-1 | TRBD2 | . | TRBV11-2 | TGTGCCAGCAGCTCTAGTGCGGGAGCCTACAATGAGCAGTTCTTC | CASSSSAGAYNEQFF
13 | TRBJ1-4 | . | . | TRBV6-1 | TGTGCCAGCAGTGAACCAGGGAATGAAAAACTGTTTTTT | CASSEPGNEKLFF
18 | TRBJ2-7 | TRBD2 | . | TRBV7-3 | TGTGCCAGCAGGACACCTGACACGACTAGCGGGACACCCTACGAGCAGTACTTC | CASRTPDTTSGTPYEQYF
13 | TRBJ1-1 | TRBD1 | few | TRBV11-3 | TGTGCCAGCAGCCTAGACAGGGGAACTGAAGCTTTCTTT | CASSLDRGTEAFF
15 | TRBJ2-2 | . | . | TRBV7-6 | TGTGCCAGCAGCTTATCTCAGTGGAACACCGGGGAGCTGTTTTTT | CASSLSQWNTGELFF
15 | TRBJ2-5 | TRBD2 | . | TRBV5-6 | TGTGCCAGCAGCTTGGAAGCGGGAGGGGGGGAGACCCAGTACTTC | CASSLEAGGGETQYF
12 | TRBJ2-3 | . | . | TRBV19 | TGTGCCAGTAGTATGAGGGGGGATACGCAGTATTTT | CASSMRGDTQYF
15 | TRBJ2-7 | TRBD2 | . | TRBV5-1 | TGCGCCAGCAGCTCGGCTAGCGGGACCTACCACGAGCAGTACTTC | CASSSASGTYHEQYF
14 | TRBJ2-7 | TRBD2 | . | TRBV7-6 | TGTGCCAGCAGCCTCGCGGGGGGCTCCTACGAGCAGTACTTC | CASSLAGGSYEQYF
19 | TRBJ2-2 | TRBD1 | . | TRBV4-1 | TGCGCCAGCAGCCAGCCGGGACAGGGGATCCAGTCTTACACCGGGGAGCTGTTTTTT | CASSQPGQGIQSYTGELFF
14 | TRBJ2-3 | TRBD2 | . | TRBV29-1 | TGCAGCGTTGAGGGGGGGACGTATACAGATACGCAGTATTTT | CSVEGGTYTDTQYF
16 | TRBJ1-1 | . | . | TRBV28 | TGTGCCAGCAGTTTTATCCAGGGTTTTTTGGACACTGAAGCTTTCTTT | CASSFIQGFLDTEAFF
13 | TRBJ1-5 | . | few | TRBV6-1 | TGTGCCAGCAGTGAAGAACAGCTTCAGCCCCAGCATTTT | CASSEEQLQPQHF
13 | TRBJ2-7 | . | . | TRBV27 | TGTGCCAGCAGTTTAGGGAGCGGGTACGAGCAGTACTTC | CASSLGSGYEQYF
15 | TRBJ2-1 | . | . | TRBV6-5 | TGTGCCAGCAGTTACAGCGGAGGGAGATCCAATGAGCAGTTCTTC | CASSYSGGRSNEQFF
14 | TRBJ2-7 | TRBD1 | . | TRBV7-2 | TGTGCCAGCGGCACCGGGACAGGGGGCTACGAGCAGTACTTC | CASGTGTGGYEQYF
15 | TRBJ1-4 | . | . | TRBV5-1 | TGCGCCAGCAGCATGGACATTTCAACTAATGAAAAACTGTTTTTT | CASSMDISTNEKLFF
15 | TRBJ2-1 | TRBD2 | . | TRBV4-1 | TGCGCCAGCAGCCGGGCTAGCGGGAGGTACAATGAGCAGTTCTTC | CASSRASGRYNEQFF
15 | TRBJ2-7 | TRBD2 | . | TRBV7-3 | TGTGCCAGCAGCCGCGGGAGCGGGTTTCTCAACGAGCAGTACTTC | CASSRGSGFLNEQYF
17 | TRBJ2-7 | TRBD1 | few | TRBV11-3 | TGTGCCAGCAGCCTCGGACAGGGGGCTCCCCTGGACTACGAGCAGTACTTC | CASSLGQGAPLDYEQYF
16 | TRBJ1-1 | . | . | TRBV4-1 | TGCGCCAGCAGCCAAGTGTTCGTCCGAGGGTTAGTTGAAGCTTTCTTT | CASSQVFVRGLVEAFF
11 | TRBJ2-5 | . | . | TRBV5-6 | TGTGCCAGCAGCTCCCCGGGGACCCAGTACTTC | CASSSPGTQYF
15 | TRBJ1-4 | . | once | TRBV11-3 | TGTGCCAGCAGTAATCCGGGACAAGTAAATGAAAAACTGTTTTTT | CASSNPGQVNEKLFF
12 | TRBJ1-1 | . | once | TRBV7-9 | TGTGCCAGCAGCACTGACAGGACTGAAGCTTTCTTT | CASSTDRTEAFF
14 | TRBJ2-3 | TRBD2 | . | TRBV11-3 | TGTGCCAGCAGCAAGCGGGAGGGAACAGATACGCAGTATTTT | CASSKREGTDTQYF
11 | TRBJ2-7 | . | . | TRBV28 | TGTGCCAGCAGTTTACGGTACGAGCAGTACTTC | CASSLRYEQYF
15 | TRBJ2-7 | TRBD2 | few | TRBV10-3 | TGTGCCATCAGTGAGCAAACGGGAGGGCCCTACGAGCAGTACTTC | CAISEQTGGPYEQYF
19 | TRBJ1-2 | TRBD1 | . | TRBV5-1 | TGCGCCAGCAGCTTCGGCCCGGGAGACTTGGACAGGGCTAACTATGGCTACACCTTC | CASSFGPGDLDRANYGYTF
15 | TRBJ2-3 | . | . | TRBV4-3 | TGCGCCAGCAGCCAAGGAAGGGTGTCAGCGGAGACGCAGTATTTT | CASSQGRVSAETQYF
12 | TRBJ1-1 | . | . | TRBV27 | TGTGCCAGTATTCGATCAGGCACTGAAGCTTTCTTT | CASIRSGTEAFF